The rows below give T cell receptor beta chains drawn from one sample of a study of neurological immune-mediated disorders. TCRdb re-called the 5' RACE reads with MiXCR, one entry per CDR3 protein. Among tens of thousands of distinct CDR3 sequences listed, about 25% were seen once. Sequencing input: PBMCs. The receptor source for this set is a man aged 55-75 years with HTLV-1-associated myelopathy (HAM/TSP). CDR3s include the opening cysteine and the closing phenylalanine or tryptophan. A D gene is named only where the DNA matches it firmly. Some rows mark clone size as missing; the rest say once, few, many or name a class of expanded clone.

d_call,clone_size,j_call,v_call,cdr3_nt,cdr3_aa
.,many,TRBJ2-7,TRBV20-1,TGCAGTGCCCGGAAGGGGGGTACCTACGAGCAGTACTTC,CSARKGGTYEQYF
TRBD1,many,TRBJ2-3,TRBV5-1,TGCGCCAGCAGCTCAGGACAGGGCACAGATACGCAGTATTTT,CASSSGQGTDTQYF
TRBD1,once,TRBJ1-2,TRBV27,TGTGCCAGCAGTTTAGGGACAGGGGGCTATGGCTACACCTTC,CASSLGTGGYGYTF
TRBD1,many,TRBJ2-3,TRBV6-6,TGTGCCAGCAGTCACAGGGGCCCTGGCACAGATACGCAGTATTTT,CASSHRGPGTDTQYF
TRBD1,many,TRBJ2-2,TRBV5-1,TGCGCCAGCAGCTTGGAAGGACAGGGGGCCGGGGAGCTGTTTTTT,CASSLEGQGAGELFF
.,many,TRBJ2-3,TRBV30,TGTGCCTTGCGACTTTTTGGGGCAGATACGCAGTATTTT,CALRLFGADTQYF
TRBD2,.,TRBJ2-2,TRBV10-2,TGCGCCAGCAAGTCTAGCGGGCGGAACACCGGGGAGCTGTTTTTT,CASKSSGRNTGELFF
TRBD2,many,TRBJ2-3,TRBV20-1,TGCAGTGCTAGAGATCGGCGGACTAGCGGTAACACAGATACGCAGTATTTT,CSARDRRTSGNTDTQYF
.,many,TRBJ2-7,TRBV10-1,TGCGCCACCAGTAGCCACGAGCAGTACTTC,CATSSHEQYF
TRBD2,many,TRBJ2-1,TRBV5-6,TGTGCCAGCAGCTTGGGATCCTATGGGACTAGCGGGAGGGGCTCCTACAATGAGCAGTTCTTC,CASSLGSYGTSGRGSYNEQFF
.,many,TRBJ2-2,TRBV3-1,TGTGCCAGCAGCCAACAGGAGACCGGGGAGCTGTTTTTT,CASSQQETGELFF
.,many,TRBJ1-3,TRBV29-1,TGCAGCGTTGAAGCGAATGGAAACACCATATATTTT,CSVEANGNTIYF
.,many,TRBJ2-5,TRBV7-2,TGTGCCAGCAGCCCCATCGGCCGCGAGGAGACCCAGTACTTC,CASSPIGREETQYF
.,many,TRBJ1-1,TRBV5-1,TGCGCCAGCAGCTTGAACTCAGGGCGCTTGAACACTGAAGCTTTCTTT,CASSLNSGRLNTEAFF
TRBD2,.,TRBJ2-2,TRBV11-1,TGTGCCAGCAGACTAGCGGGAGAGGTCACCGGGGAGCTGTTTTTT,CASRLAGEVTGELFF
.,many,TRBJ2-3,TRBV29-1,TGCAGCGTTGAAGAGCAACGGAAAGATACGCAGTATTTT,CSVEEQRKDTQYF
TRBD2,.,TRBJ2-7,TRBV20-1,TGCAGTGCTAGGGATACCGGGACTAGCGCGTACGAGCAGTACTTC,CSARDTGTSAYEQYF
TRBD1,.,TRBJ1-1,TRBV19,TGTGCCAGTAGGGGGACAGGGTGGTCGTTCGCTGAAGCTTTCTTT,CASRGTGWSFAEAFF
.,many,TRBJ1-3,TRBV6-6,TGTGCCAGCAGGGAAGGGCAGATGGGTGGAAACACCATATATTTT,CASREGQMGGNTIYF
.,many,TRBJ2-7,TRBV7-9,TGTGCCAGCAGCTTAACTAGCACCCCGGGGGAGCAGTACTTC,CASSLTSTPGEQYF
TRBD2,.,TRBJ2-3,TRBV2,TGTGCCAGCAATCCGAGGAGCGGGAGGGCAACAGATACGCAGTATTTT,CASNPRSGRATDTQYF
.,many,TRBJ1-2,TRBV28,TGTGCCAGCAGTTTACTACGCGGCAGCAGGGGAAAAATTAACTATGGCTACACCTTC,CASSLLRGSRGKINYGYTF
.,many,TRBJ2-3,TRBV6-5,TGTGCCAGCAGAACCGGACAGAGTGTCGATACGCAGTATTTT,CASRTGQSVDTQYF
TRBD1,.,TRBJ1-5,TRBV6-5,TGTGCCAGCAGTCCTACCGACAGGGGAAAGAATCAGCCCCAGCATTTT,CASSPTDRGKNQPQHF
.,.,TRBJ1-1,TRBV18,TGTGCCAGCTCACCATCGGGGCGGAACACTGAAGCTTTCTTT,CASSPSGRNTEAFF
.,many,TRBJ1-2,TRBV20-1,TGCAGTGCTCCTCAGGGCTCTAACTATGGCTACACCTTC,CSAPQGSNYGYTF
.,many,TRBJ1-3,TRBV20-1,TGCAGTGTAAGGGGTCCCTCTGGAAACACCATATATTTT,CSVRGPSGNTIYF
.,.,TRBJ2-1,TRBV29-1,TGCAGCGTGTCCCTTTTAGGTTCCGCGCAGTTCTTC,CSVSLLGSAQFF
TRBD2,many,TRBJ2-1,TRBV7-8,TGTGCCAGCAGCTTATACGGGAGGAATGAGCAGTTCTTC,CASSLYGRNEQFF
TRBD2,many,TRBJ2-3,TRBV14,TGTGCCAGCAGCCAAGACTCCGGACTAGCGGTGGCTAGGTATTTT,CASSQDSGLAVARYF
.,many,TRBJ2-3,TRBV20-1,TGCAGTGCTAGAGATTGGGGTAACACAGATACGCAGTATTTT,CSARDWGNTDTQYF
TRBD1,many,TRBJ2-1,TRBV5-1,TGCGCCAGCAGCCCGGAGGACAGGGTTCACAATGAGCAGTTCTTC,CASSPEDRVHNEQFF
TRBD2,many,TRBJ2-2,TRBV3-1,TGTGCCAGCAGCCCCGGATTCGCGAGCGGGAGATCCGGGGAGCTGTTTTTT,CASSPGFASGRSGELFF
.,many,TRBJ1-5,TRBV20-1,TGCAGTGCTAGAGGCCGGAATCAGCCCCAGCATTTT,CSARGRNQPQHF
TRBD1,many,TRBJ2-7,TRBV5-1,TGCGCCAGCAGCCCCGCAGGGACAGACTACGAGCAGTACTTC,CASSPAGTDYEQYF
.,many,TRBJ1-4,TRBV29-1,TGCAGCGTTGAAATAGTGAACGAAAAACTGTTTTTT,CSVEIVNEKLFF
.,many,TRBJ1-1,TRBV20-1,TGCAGTGCTAGAGAGAGGGAGGTAGGGACTGAAGCTTTCTTT,CSAREREVGTEAFF